This T cell receptor (beta chain) was sequenced for a study of vaccination and CD4 T cells after COVID-19. The V gene's germline CDR1 is MGHRA and CDR2 YSYEKL. V lost 6 bases, J lost 4 bases, and 12 bases lay in between. CDR3 length equals 13 residues. This clonotype was observed a few times. Its target is not known. The Oncomine TCR Beta short-read assay was what sequenced the DNA obtained from cultured CD4+ T cells. Researchers extracted genomic DNA from CD4+ T cells that had been cultured. TCRdb reprocessed the PCR reads with MiXCR, giving one entry per CDR3 protein. Of about 13,000 distinct CDR3 sequences in the sample, 35% to 50% were seen once. Indicated treatment: approximately nine-day PBMC culture with coronavirus spike peptide pools or control peptides (ViraFEST assay). Fresh IL-2 medium replaced half the culture medium on days 3 and 7.

The sample was CD4+ T cells from blood, cultured in vitro. V gene TRBV4-1 combines with J gene TRBJ1-1; D is unclear. The clonotype originates from a human donor who had recovered from COVID-19. CDR3: CASRRGMSTEAFF. The CDR3 region has the DNA TGCGCCAGCAGACGGGGAATGAGCACTGAAGCTTTCTTT.